The rows below give T cell receptor beta chains drawn from one sample of a study of blood T cell repertoires in COVID-19. Assay used: immunoSEQ multiplex PCR; TCRdb lists only in-frame clones, some missing. Of around 300,000 clones listed, nearly 90% are singletons. Sequencing input: PBMCs or T cells enriched from blood (not recorded which). The receptors come from a woman aged 18 to 35 with acute COVID-19. CDR3s include the opening cysteine and the closing phenylalanine or tryptophan. A D gene is named only where the DNA matches it firmly. A clone size is listed for some rows: how often the clone was seen (once, few, many), or a class if it is expanded.

D,length,size,J,V,DNA,CDR3
TRBD2,17,.,TRBJ2-1,TRBV6-2/TRBV6-3,TGTGCCAGCAGTACTACTAGACTAGCGGGAATGTACAATGAGCAGTTCTTC,CASSTTRLAGMYNEQFF
.,12,.,TRBJ2-1,TRBV30,TGTGCCTGGAGCCTAGCTATCAATGAGCAGTTCTTC,CAWSLAINEQFF
.,12,.,TRBJ2-1,TRBV24-1,TGTGCCACCAGCGGGGACTACAATGAGCAGTTCTTC,CATSGDYNEQFF
TRBD2,14,.,TRBJ2-5,TRBV27,TGTGCCAGCCGATTTTCGGGGGGGCAAGAGACCCAGTACTTC,CASRFSGGQETQYF
TRBD2,17,once,TRBJ2-5,TRBV28,TGTGCCAGCAGTTTCGAAAGAGCGGGAGGCCTCCAAGAGACCCAGTACTTC,CASSFERAGGLQETQYF
.,12,.,TRBJ2-7,TRBV10-3,TGTGCCATCATGGACAGTACCTACGAGCAGTACTTC,CAIMDSTYEQYF
.,13,.,TRBJ1-4,TRBV18,TGTGCCAGCTCACTTGCGGTTCGCGAAAAACTGTTTTTT,CASSLAVREKLFF
.,12,once,TRBJ2-3,TRBV28,TGTGCCAGCAGTTTAGGCAGAAATACGCAGTATTTT,CASSLGRNTQYF
.,14,.,TRBJ2-1,TRBV6-5,TGTGCCAGCAGTCCACGGGGATCCTACAATGAGCAGTTCTTC,CASSPRGSYNEQFF
TRBD1,17,.,TRBJ1-4,TRBV19,TGTGCCAGTAGTATTCAAAGTTGGGACAGGGCCAATGAAAAACTGTTTTTT,CASSIQSWDRANEKLFF
.,11,.,TRBJ2-3,TRBV28,TGTGCCAGCAGACTTACCAATACGCAGTATTTT,CASRLTNTQYF
.,12,.,TRBJ1-6,TRBV12-3/TRBV12-4,TGTGCCAGCAGTTCAGGGAATTCACCCCTCCACTTT,CASSSGNSPLHF
TRBD1,13,.,TRBJ2-3,TRBV19,TGTGCCAGTAGTAAAAAAAGACAGGGGGCGCAGTATTTT,CASSKKRQGAQYF
.,13,.,TRBJ1-1,TRBV18,TGTGCCAGCTCTGACAACCTGGGCGCTGAAGCTTTCTTT,CASSDNLGAEAFF
.,15,.,TRBJ2-1,TRBV7-9,TGTGCCAGCAGCTTAGCCCAAGCGAGGTACAATGAGCAGTTCTTC,CASSLAQARYNEQFF
.,13,.,TRBJ2-3,TRBV2,TGTGCCAGCATGGGGGCCCTCACAGATACGCAGTATTTT,CASMGALTDTQYF
.,11,.,TRBJ1-3,TRBV30,TGTGCCTGGAGTGTACACAACACCATATATTTT,CAWSVHNTIYF
.,17,.,TRBJ1-2,TRBV18,TGTGCCAGCTCACCACCTCCTACCCGCCGGGCTAACTATGGCTACACCTTC,CASSPPPTRRANYGYTF
.,18,.,TRBJ1-3,TRBV4-1,TGCGCCAGCAGCCACCCCCCTCGGGGGTCCTCCTCTGGAAACACCATATATTTT,CASSHPPRGSSSGNTIYF
.,13,.,TRBJ1-2,TRBV6-5,TGTGCCAGCAGACAGGGATTTATGGATGGCTACACCTTC,CASRQGFMDGYTF
TRBD2,16,.,TRBJ2-2,TRBV7-2,TGTGCCAGCAGCCTGCTAGCGGGAGGGAACACCGGGGAGCTGTTTTTT,CASSLLAGGNTGELFF
TRBD2,15,.,TRBJ2-1,TRBV19,TGTGCCAGTAGGAAAGGGACTAGCGGGAGCAATGAGCAGTTCTTC,CASRKGTSGSNEQFF
.,15,.,TRBJ2-3,TRBV7-8,TGTGCCAGCAGCCACGCATCTTCGAGAACAGATACGCAGTATTTT,CASSHASSRTDTQYF
TRBD1,15,.,TRBJ1-4,TRBV3-1/TRBV3-2,TGTGCCAGCAGCCAAACAGGGGGATTCGGTGAAAAACTGTTTTTT,CASSQTGGFGEKLFF
.,14,.,TRBJ1-4,TRBV4-3,TGCGCCAGCAGCCAAGGAGGATGGAATGAAAAACTGTTTTTT,CASSQGGWNEKLFF
.,14,.,TRBJ1-4,TRBV5-4,TGTGCCAGCAGCTTGGACCCAGATGCTGAAAAACTGTTTTTT,CASSLDPDAEKLFF
.,14,.,TRBJ1-1,TRBV18,TGTGCCAGCGGACCTGGAGGGAGTGGGACTGAAGCTTTCTTT,CASGPGGSGTEAFF
TRBD2,14,few,TRBJ2-4,TRBV10-3,TGTGCCATCAGTGAGGCCCCGGGGGGGAACATTCAGTACTTC,CAISEAPGGNIQYF
TRBD2,16,.,TRBJ2-7,TRBV4-2,TGTGCCAGCAGCCAAGTAACTAGCGGGAGTTTCTACGAGCAGTACTTC,CASSQVTSGSFYEQYF
.,16,.,TRBJ2-6,TRBV2,TGTGCCAGCAGTGCCCAAGGCCGGGCTGGGGCCAACGTCCTGACTTTC,CASSAQGRAGANVLTF
TRBD1,15,.,TRBJ2-2,TRBV19,TGTGCCAGTACCAAAACAGGGGGCGCCACCGGGGAGCTGTTTTTT,CASTKTGGATGELFF
TRBD1,15,once,TRBJ1-2,TRBV7-9,TGTGCCAGCAGCCGGGACAGGATAGCTAACTATGGCTACACCTTC,CASSRDRIANYGYTF
.,16,.,TRBJ1-2,TRBV7-6,TGTGCCAGCAGCCCCCGCCCCCAGGCGGGGTTCTATGGCTACACCTTC,CASSPRPQAGFYGYTF
.,12,.,TRBJ1-1,TRBV13,TGTGCCAGCAGCCTTAGAGGGACTGAAGCTTTCTTT,CASSLRGTEAFF
TRBD2,17,.,TRBJ2-1,TRBV28,TGTGCCAGCAGTCGGGTAGGCGGGAGCCGGGGGGGCAATGAGCAGTTCTTC,CASSRVGGSRGGNEQFF
TRBD2,16,.,TRBJ2-2,TRBV24-1,TGTGCCACCAGTGGGGGAGGGCCGAGGAACACCGGGGAGCTGTTTTTT,CATSGGGPRNTGELFF
.,14,few,TRBJ2-7,TRBV4-2,TGTGCCAGCAGCCAAGATTATCGGGGCTACGAGCAGTACTTC,CASSQDYRGYEQYF
TRBD1,16,once,TRBJ2-3,TRBV7-2,TGTGCCAGCAGCCCACGCAGGACAGGTGGCACAGATACGCAGTATTTT,CASSPRRTGGTDTQYF
.,14,.,TRBJ2-3,TRBV11-2,TGTGCCAGCAGCTTGGGAGCTAGCGCAGATACGCAGTATTTT,CASSLGASADTQYF
TRBD2,20,.,TRBJ2-5,TRBV6-9,TGTGCCAGCAGTTATCCACCGCCTCCGGGACTAGCGGGAGGGCAAGAGACCCAGTACTTC,CASSYPPPPGLAGGQETQYF
.,15,.,TRBJ1-3,TRBV6-5,TGTGCCAGCAGTTACTCTGAGATCTCCGGAAACACCATATATTTT,CASSYSEISGNTIYF
.,18,once,TRBJ1-4,TRBV14,TGTGCCAGCAGCTCCAAGAGACAGCCGTTTGGGGTTAATGAAAAACTGTTTTTT,CASSSKRQPFGVNEKLFF
TRBD1,14,once,TRBJ2-3,TRBV13,TGTGCCAGCAGCTTGGGGACAGGGCGGGATACGCAGTATTTT,CASSLGTGRDTQYF
TRBD1,14,.,TRBJ2-7,TRBV4-1,TGCGCCAGCAGCCAAGGACAGGGGACCTACGAGCAGTACTTC,CASSQGQGTYEQYF
TRBD1,15,.,TRBJ1-6,TRBV28,TGTGCCAGCAGTTTAGTGGGACAGCATAATTCACCCCTCCACTTT,CASSLVGQHNSPLHF
.,12,.,TRBJ1-5,TRBV28,TGTGCCAGCAGTTGGTCGGATCAGCCCCAGCATTTT,CASSWSDQPQHF
TRBD2,18,.,TRBJ2-3,TRBV14,TGTGCCAGCAGCCACGGATATAGCGGGAGTATCGGCACAGATACGCAGTATTTT,CASSHGYSGSIGTDTQYF
.,17,.,TRBJ2-3,TRBV25-1,TGTGCCAGCAGTCCCTTCGGGCTTTCCGGGGGCACAGATACGCAGTATTTT,CASSPFGLSGGTDTQYF
.,14,.,TRBJ2-1,TRBV5-4,TGTGCCAGCAGTTTCGGACAGCAGGGCGATGAGCAGTTCTTC,CASSFGQQGDEQFF
.,18,few,TRBJ2-7,TRBV10-3,TGTGCCATCAGTGTATCACACGCAGAAATCACAGCCTCCTACGAGCAGTACTTC,CAISVSHAEITASYEQYF
.,15,.,TRBJ2-1,TRBV27,TGTGCCAGCACCGAAGGAGGAGGGCCAGAGGGAGAGCAGTTCTTC,CASTEGGGPEGEQFF
.,11,.,TRBJ1-1,TRBV20-1,TGCAGTGCTCCAGGGGAGATTGAAGCTTTCTTT,CSAPGEIEAFF
TRBD1,15,.,TRBJ1-2,TRBV3-1/TRBV3-2,TGTGCCAGCAGCCAAGTATCCAGGGGGCTCTATGGCTACACCTTC,CASSQVSRGLYGYTF
TRBD1,15,.,TRBJ2-7,TRBV5-6,TGTGCCAGCAGCGTTTCGGCGACAGGGTTCTACGAGCAGTACTTC,CASSVSATGFYEQYF
.,17,.,TRBJ2-1,TRBV18,TGTGCCAGCTCACCCCTAGCGCCAGGGCTATCCTACAATGAGCAGTTCTTC,CASSPLAPGLSYNEQFF
.,15,.,TRBJ1-4,TRBV27,TGTGCCAGCAGTACCTCGGGGGTGACTAATGAAAAACTGTTTTTT,CASSTSGVTNEKLFF
.,15,once,TRBJ2-7,TRBV19,TGTGCCAGTAGCGGGCTGCCAGGTCCGCGGGACGAGCAGTACTTC,CASSGLPGPRDEQYF
.,13,.,TRBJ1-4,TRBV19,TGTGCCAGTAGTATCTATGGAGGGGAAAAACTGTTTTTT,CASSIYGGEKLFF
TRBD1,14,.,TRBJ1-5,TRBV6-5,TGTGCCAGCAGCCCAGGACAGGGGGGGCAGCCCCAGCATTTT,CASSPGQGGQPQHF
TRBD2,16,.,TRBJ2-1,TRBV6-5,TGTGCCAGCAGTTCCCCGAGTAGCGGGAGTCACAATGAGCAGTTCTTC,CASSSPSSGSHNEQFF